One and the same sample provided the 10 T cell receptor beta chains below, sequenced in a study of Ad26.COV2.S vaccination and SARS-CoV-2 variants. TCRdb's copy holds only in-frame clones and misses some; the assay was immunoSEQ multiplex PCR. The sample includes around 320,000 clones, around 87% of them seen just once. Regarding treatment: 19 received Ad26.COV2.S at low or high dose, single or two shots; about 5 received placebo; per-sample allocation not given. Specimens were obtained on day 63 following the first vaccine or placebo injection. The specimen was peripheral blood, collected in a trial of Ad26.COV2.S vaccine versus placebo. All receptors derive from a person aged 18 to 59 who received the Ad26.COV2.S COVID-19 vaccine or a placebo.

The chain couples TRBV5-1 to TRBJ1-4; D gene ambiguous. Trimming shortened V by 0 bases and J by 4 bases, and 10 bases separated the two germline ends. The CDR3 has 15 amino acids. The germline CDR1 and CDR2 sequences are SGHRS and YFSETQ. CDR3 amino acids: CASSLGLTSNEKLFF. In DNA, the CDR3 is TGCGCCAGCAGCTTGGGTCTGACAAGTAATGAAAAACTGTTTTTT. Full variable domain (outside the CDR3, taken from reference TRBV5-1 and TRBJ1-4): KAGVTQTPRYLIKTRGQQVTLSCSPISGHRSVSWYQQTPGQGLQFLFEYFSETQRNKGNFPGRFSGRQFSNSRSEMNVSTLELGDSALYLCASSLGLTSNEKLFFGSGTQLSVL.

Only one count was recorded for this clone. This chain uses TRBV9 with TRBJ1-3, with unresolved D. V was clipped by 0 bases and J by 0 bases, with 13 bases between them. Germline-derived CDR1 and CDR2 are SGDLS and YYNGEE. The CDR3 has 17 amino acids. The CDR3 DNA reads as TGTGCCAGCAGCGTAGATGGCTCAGCTAGCTCTGGAAACACCATATATTTT. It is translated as CASSVDGSASSGNTIYF.

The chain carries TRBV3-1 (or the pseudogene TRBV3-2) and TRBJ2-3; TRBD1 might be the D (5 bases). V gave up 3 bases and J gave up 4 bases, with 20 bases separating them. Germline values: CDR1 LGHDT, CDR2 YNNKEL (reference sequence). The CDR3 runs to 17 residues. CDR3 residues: CASSQAVGAAIPDTQYF. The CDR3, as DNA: TGTGCCAGCAGCCAGGCTGTTGGGGCAGCCATCCCAGATACGCAGTATTTT.

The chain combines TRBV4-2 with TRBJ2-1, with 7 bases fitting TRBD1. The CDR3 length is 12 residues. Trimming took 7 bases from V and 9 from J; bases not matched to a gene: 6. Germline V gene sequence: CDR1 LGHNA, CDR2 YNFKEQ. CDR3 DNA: TGTGCCAGCACAAAGGGGGCGGCTGAGCAGTTCTTC. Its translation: CASTKGAAEQFF.

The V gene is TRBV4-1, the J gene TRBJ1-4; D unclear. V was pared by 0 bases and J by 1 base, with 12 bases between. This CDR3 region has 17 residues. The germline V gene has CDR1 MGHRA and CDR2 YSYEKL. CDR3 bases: TGCGCCAGCAGCCAAGATCAAATAGGAGTAACTAATGAAAAACTGTTTTTT. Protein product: CASSQDQIGVTNEKLFF.

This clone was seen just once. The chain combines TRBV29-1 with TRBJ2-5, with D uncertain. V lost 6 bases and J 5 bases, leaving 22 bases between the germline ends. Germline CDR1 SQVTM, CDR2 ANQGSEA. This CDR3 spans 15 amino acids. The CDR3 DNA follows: TGCAGCGTCGAACTTCTGGCGGTTAGGGTTGAGACCCAGTACTTC. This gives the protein CSVELLAVRVETQYF.

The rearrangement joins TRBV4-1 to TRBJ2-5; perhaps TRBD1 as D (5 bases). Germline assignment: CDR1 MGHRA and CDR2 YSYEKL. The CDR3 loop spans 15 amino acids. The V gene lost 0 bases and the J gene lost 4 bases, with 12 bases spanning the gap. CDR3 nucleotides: TGCGCCAGCAGCCAAGATTCCAGGGCGGTAGAGACCCAGTACTTC. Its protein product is CASSQDSRAVETQYF.

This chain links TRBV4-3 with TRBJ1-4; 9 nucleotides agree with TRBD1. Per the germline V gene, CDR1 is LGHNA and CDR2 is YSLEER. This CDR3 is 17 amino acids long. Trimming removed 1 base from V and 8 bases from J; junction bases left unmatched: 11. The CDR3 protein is CASSQGGQGRFLEKLFF. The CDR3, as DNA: TGCGCCAGCAGCCAAGGGGGACAGGGAAGATTCTTGGAAAAACTGTTTTTT.

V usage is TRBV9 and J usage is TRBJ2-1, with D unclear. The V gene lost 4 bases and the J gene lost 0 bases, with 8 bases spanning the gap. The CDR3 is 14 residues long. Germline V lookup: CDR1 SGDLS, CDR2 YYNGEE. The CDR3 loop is CASSLSSSYNEQFF. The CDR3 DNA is TGTGCCAGCAGCCTGTCGAGCTCCTACAATGAGCAGTTCTTC.

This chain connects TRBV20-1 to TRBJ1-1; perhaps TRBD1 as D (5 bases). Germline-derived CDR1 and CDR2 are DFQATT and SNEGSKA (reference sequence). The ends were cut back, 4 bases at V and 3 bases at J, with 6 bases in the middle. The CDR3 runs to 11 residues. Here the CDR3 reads CSATGYTEAFF. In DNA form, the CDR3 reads TGCAGTGCTACAGGGTACACTGAAGCTTTCTTT.